The T cell receptor (beta chain) described here comes from a study of blood T cell repertoires in COVID-19. Overall study context: Whether acute or convalescent, the COVID-19 samples came from the United States, Italy and Spain. Sample material is recorded as cDNA or gDNA derived from T cells, B-cell-depleted T cells, or PBMCs.

The authors' processing: Amplifying reference gene primers gave estimates of nucleated cell counts. TCRdb's copy holds only in-frame clones and misses some; the assay was immunoSEQ multiplex PCR. V, J and clone size reflect that table, while D and trimming were determined from the DNA. The table lists approximately 120,000 clones, more than 80% of them singletons, with roughly a tenth in the top ten. Sequencing was done on a sample of peripheral blood. The sequence was obtained from a human donor in a cohort sampled during active COVID-19.

Here the CDR3 DNA reads TGTGCCAGTAGTACCGGGACAGGGGGTTATGGCTACACCTTC. Translation gives CASSTGTGGYGYTF. The V gene is TRBV19, the J gene TRBJ1-2, with 11 bases that match TRBD1. V trimming: 4 bases; J trimming: 5 bases; junction bases outside the gene matches: 3. The CDR3 consists of 14 residues. Germline lookup yields CDR1 LNHDA and CDR2 SQIVND (reference sequence).